The rows below give T cell receptor beta chains drawn from one sample of a study of cytomegalovirus exposure and HLA in healthy donors. Profiled with immunoSEQ multiplex PCR; TCRdb holds only in-frame clones, not every one. The sample lists about 110,000 clones; roughly 90% were seen once. The specimen sequenced was PBMCs. These receptors originate from a woman younger than 35 in good health and CMV-seronegative. Both conserved end residues are part of each CDR3. D genes are given only for firm matches. The listing skips clone size in some rows; elsewhere it reads once, few, many or a size class.

j_call,v_call,d_call,clone_size,cdr3_aa,cdr3_nt
TRBJ1-3,TRBV5-1,-,-,CASSLEVHGVRTIYF,TGCGCCAGCAGCTTGGAGGTCCACGGGGTGAGAACCATATATTTT
TRBJ1-1,TRBV7-2,TRBD1,-,CASSFGRDREAFF,TGTGCCAGCAGCTTTGGCCGGGACAGGGAAGCTTTCTTT
TRBJ1-1,TRBV9,TRBD1,-,CASSVAGGGYTEAFF,TGTGCCAGCAGCGTAGCAGGGGGCGGGTACACTGAAGCTTTCTTT
TRBJ1-3,TRBV5-1,-,-,CASSLGQFSGNTIYF,TGCGCCAGCAGCTTGGGGCAATTCTCTGGAAACACCATATATTTT
TRBJ1-1,TRBV4-1,TRBD1,-,CASSQGRQGDTEAFF,TGCGCCAGCAGCCAAGGGCGGCAGGGGGACACTGAAGCTTTCTTT
TRBJ2-7,TRBV6-5,TRBD1,-,CASGDRGGEQYF,TGTGCCAGCGGGGACAGGGGGGGCGAGCAGTACTTC
TRBJ1-2,TRBV28,-,-,CASSPGQVYGYTF,TGTGCCAGCAGTCCAGGGCAAGTCTATGGCTACACCTTC
TRBJ1-5,TRBV27,-,-,CASSLRTGGNQPQHF,TGTGCCAGCAGTCTCCGGACCGGGGGCAATCAGCCCCAGCATTTT
TRBJ1-5,TRBV28,-,few,CASSYETAHQPQHF,TGTGCCAGCAGTTATGAGACAGCACATCAGCCCCAGCATTTT
TRBJ2-5,TRBV6-5,TRBD1,-,CASTRQGAPQETQYF,TGTGCCAGCACCCGACAGGGGGCGCCTCAAGAGACCCAGTACTTC
TRBJ1-4,TRBV25-1,TRBD1,-,CASSDPTGVFEKLFF,TGTGCCAGCAGTGACCCGACAGGGGTCTTTGAAAAACTGTTTTTT
TRBJ2-1,TRBV28,-,-,CASSLSPAKPLPLARNEQFF,TGTGCCAGCAGTTTATCACCAGCTAAACCACTCCCTCTAGCCCGGAATGAGCAGTTCTTC
TRBJ1-4,TRBV6-6,-,few,CASIKGGENEKLFF,TGTGCCAGCATAAAAGGCGGAGAAAATGAAAAACTGTTTTTT
TRBJ2-7,TRBV5-1,TRBD1,-,CASSLAETGGREQYF,TGCGCCAGCAGCTTGGCCGAGACAGGGGGCCGCGAGCAGTACTTC
TRBJ1-2,TRBV6-1,TRBD1,-,CASSGTGRRSGYTF,TGTGCCAGCAGCGGGACAGGGCGGCGAAGTGGCTACACCTTC
TRBJ1-5,TRBV28,TRBD1,-,CASNNEGTGVYSNQPQHF,TGTGCCAGCAACAATGAGGGGACAGGGGTGTATAGCAATCAGCCCCAGCATTTT
TRBJ2-7,TRBV10-1,-,-,CASSESVDMGEQYF,TGCGCCAGCAGTGAGTCGGTGGACATGGGGGAGCAGTACTTC
TRBJ2-1,TRBV6-1,TRBD2,-,CASSDGAGGYNEQFF,TGTGCCAGCAGTGACGGCGCGGGGGGGTACAATGAGCAGTTCTTC
TRBJ2-3,TRBV5-4,TRBD1,-,CASSLQGAMTDTQYF,TGTGCCAGCAGCTTACAGGGGGCGATGACAGATACGCAGTATTTT
TRBJ1-2,TRBV10-3,TRBD1,-,CATLPTGQSFDYGYTF,TGTGCCACCCTACCAACGGGACAGTCTTTTGACTATGGCTACACCTTC
TRBJ2-3,TRBV9,TRBD2,-,CASSGGSTDTQYF,TGTGCCAGCAGCGGCGGGAGTACAGATACGCAGTATTTT
TRBJ2-1,TRBV28,TRBD2,-,CASIDSSGSREQFF,TGTGCCAGCATCGACAGTAGCGGGAGTCGAGAGCAGTTCTTC
TRBJ2-5,TRBV25-1,-,-,CASSIGGGGQETQYF,TGTGCCAGCTCAATTGGAGGGGGGGGGCAAGAGACCCAGTACTTC
TRBJ2-5,TRBV6-6,-,-,CASSLLPSGVQETQYF,TGTGCCAGCAGTCTTCTTCCTTCCGGGGTCCAAGAGACCCAGTACTTC
TRBJ1-2,TRBV6-1,TRBD1,-,CASRGYTGASYGYTF,TGTGCCAGCAGAGGGTATACAGGGGCGAGCTATGGCTACACCTTC
TRBJ1-4,TRBV6-5,TRBD1,-,CASSSSGTGYEKLFF,TGTGCCAGCAGTTCGTCCGGGACAGGGTACGAAAAACTGTTTTTT
TRBJ1-1,TRBV14,-,-,CASNGGGTEAFF,TGTGCCAGCAACGGCGGGGGCACTGAAGCTTTCTTT
TRBJ2-1,TRBV5-1,-,-,CASSSDTSSYNEQFF,TGCGCCAGCAGCTCGGACACGAGCTCCTACAATGAGCAGTTCTTC
TRBJ2-7,TRBV30,TRBD2,few,CAWSVSGGPYEQYF,TGTGCCTGGAGTGTGTCGGGGGGTCCCTACGAGCAGTACTTC
TRBJ2-1,TRBV9,-,-,CASSVDSSPYNEQFF,TGTGCCAGCAGCGTAGATAGTAGTCCCTACAATGAGCAGTTCTTC
TRBJ2-5,TRBV11-2,TRBD2,-,CASSLGASGSWETQYF,TGTGCCAGCAGCTTAGGGGCTAGCGGGAGTTGGGAGACCCAGTACTTC
TRBJ2-5,TRBV2,TRBD2,-,CASSESPAGVYQETQYF,TGTGCCAGCAGTGAATCCCCGGCGGGAGTGTACCAAGAGACCCAGTACTTC
TRBJ1-5,TRBV19,TRBD1,-,CASSIPTGAGSQPQHF,TGTGCCAGTAGTATCCCGACAGGGGCTGGGAGTCAGCCCCAGCATTTT
TRBJ1-1,TRBV29-1,-,-,CSVEGPGRDTEAFF,TGCAGCGTTGAAGGCCCAGGGAGGGACACTGAAGCTTTCTTT
TRBJ2-1,TRBV7-2,-,-,CASSLTVVVPNEQFF,TGTGCCAGCAGCTTAACCGTTGTAGTGCCTAATGAGCAGTTCTTC
TRBJ2-1,TRBV5-1,-,-,CASSFRSPDNEQFF,TGCGCCAGCAGCTTTCGATCCCCGGACAATGAGCAGTTCTTC
TRBJ2-7,TRBV9,TRBD2,-,CASSVGLAGGSSYEQYF,TGTGCCAGCAGCGTGGGACTAGCGGGGGGGAGCTCCTACGAGCAGTACTTC
TRBJ2-1,TRBV27,TRBD2,-,CASVVSGGANEQFF,TGTGCCAGTGTCGTCAGCGGGGGGGCCAATGAGCAGTTCTTC
TRBJ1-3,TRBV7-9,-,-,CASRPPGGNTIYF,TGTGCCAGCAGGCCCCCGGGAGGAAACACCATATATTTT
TRBJ2-1,TRBV15,TRBD1,-,CATSTRSDRAERFF,TGTGCCACCAGCACCAGATCCGACAGGGCGGAGCGGTTCTTC
TRBJ1-2,TRBV9,-,-,CASNMGRGRHPGGYTF,TGTGCCAGCAATATGGGGAGAGGACGCCACCCGGGGGGCTACACCTTC
TRBJ1-5,TRBV28,-,-,CASKETGINQPQHF,TGTGCCAGCAAAGAGACGGGGATCAATCAGCCCCAGCATTTT
TRBJ2-3,TRBV7-2,-,-,CASSLDSAGRSTDTQYF,TGTGCCAGCAGCTTAGATTCGGCGGGGAGGTCTACAGATACGCAGTATTTT
TRBJ1-3,TRBV18,TRBD1,-,CASSPKTGTGNTIYF,TGTGCCAGCTCACCAAAGACAGGGACTGGAAACACCATATATTTT
TRBJ2-1,TRBV19,TRBD2,once,CASRGGLAANEQFF,TGTGCCAGTAGGGGGGGACTAGCGGCTAATGAGCAGTTCTTC
TRBJ1-1,TRBV29-1,-,-,CSVEFPYRGGAFF,TGCAGCGTTGAATTTCCCTACCGTGGCGGAGCTTTCTTT
TRBJ1-4,TRBV5-1,TRBD1,once,CASSKAQGIAEKLFF,TGCGCCAGCAGTAAAGCACAGGGGATAGCTGAAAAACTGTTTTTT
TRBJ1-5,TRBV2,TRBD1,-,CASSYRGRNNQPQHF,TGTGCCAGCAGTTACAGGGGGAGAAACAATCAGCCCCAGCATTTT
TRBJ2-3,TRBV29-1,-,-,CSVTSVSTDTQYF,TGCAGCGTCACCTCGGTTAGCACAGATACGCAGTATTTT
TRBJ2-3,TRBV27,TRBD2,-,CASSSSTSGMGPDTQYF,TGTGCCAGCAGTTCCTCGACTAGCGGGATGGGTCCAGATACGCAGTATTTT
TRBJ1-5,TRBV6-4,-,-,CASSPTGSNQPQHF,TGTGCCAGCAGTCCGACAGGTAGCAATCAGCCCCAGCATTTT
TRBJ1-5,TRBV27,TRBD1,-,CASSPTGVTQPQHF,TGTGCCAGCAGTCCAACAGGGGTAACTCAGCCCCAGCATTTT
TRBJ1-1,TRBV4-1,-,-,CASKILQGDTEAFF,TGCGCCAGCAAGATACTACAGGGAGACACTGAAGCTTTCTTT
TRBJ2-1,TRBV7-3,TRBD1,-,CASSSAAQGARNEQFF,TGTGCCAGCAGCTCCGCCGCGCAGGGGGCCCGCAATGAGCAGTTCTTC
TRBJ1-2,TRBV30,-,-,CAEREQGPGYTF,TGTGCCGAGCGGGAGCAGGGTCCTGGCTACACCTTC
TRBJ2-7,TRBV5-1,-,-,CASSSTASSYEQYF,TGCGCCAGCAGTTCGACAGCTAGCTCCTACGAGCAGTACTTC
TRBJ2-7,TRBV5-1,TRBD2,-,CASSLGLAETYEQYF,TGCGCCAGCAGCCTGGGACTAGCGGAAACCTACGAGCAGTACTTC
TRBJ1-5,TRBV7-9,-,-,CASSVERDQPQHF,TGTGCCAGCAGCGTAGAGAGGGATCAGCCCCAGCATTTT
TRBJ2-3,TRBV27,TRBD2,-,CASSYAGGFGTDTQYF,TGTGCCAGCAGTTACGCGGGGGGGTTCGGCACAGATACGCAGTATTTT
TRBJ2-1,TRBV27,TRBD2,-,CASSTRLALYNEQFF,TGTGCCAGCAGTACGAGACTAGCATTGTACAATGAGCAGTTCTTC